The entry that follows covers one TCR beta chain sequence. The record originates from a study of blood T cell repertoires in COVID-19. Study details: Acute and convalescent COVID-19 specimens originated in the United States, Italy and Spain. The cDNA or gDNA used as material had been derived from T cells, B-cell-depleted T cells, or PBMCs.

As originally analysed: Nucleated cell counts were estimated from reference gene primer amplification. Assay used: immunoSEQ multiplex PCR; TCRdb lists only in-frame clones, some missing. V, J and clone size are those of that table, while D and trimming were read from the DNA. The sample contains 300,000 to 350,000 clones, about 86% of which appear only once. The length of the CDR3 is 14 residues. The V segment lost 5 bases and the J segment 3 bases; nucleotides outside the gene matches: 6. The germline gives CDR1 SGHNT, CDR2 YENEEA. This chain joins TRBV11-3 and TRBJ1-2; 7 bases fit TRBD1. The sequencing input was peripheral blood. The origin of this receptor is a man aged 25-45 years with active or convalescent COVID-19. This CDR3 is CASSPRGQYYGYTF. In DNA form, the CDR3 reads TGTGCCAGCAGCCCTAGGGGGCAGTACTATGGCTACACCTTC.